The entry below describes one TCR beta chain. The CDR3 length is 18 residues. Sequencing used immunoSEQ multiplex PCR; TCRdb keeps in-frame clones, though not all of them. Here the sample spans some 1,600,000 clones, 95% to 99% being singletons. Healthy adults negative for HIV, lacking recent acute infections or vaccinations, served as donors. The data are from a study of shared clonotypes between healthy human individuals. Study information: Three CD4 naive, three CD4 memory, two CD8 naive and one CD8 memory plate were used per donor.

Specimen: naive CD4+ T cells sorted from blood. The subset denotes: CD45RA+ positively selected. This clonotype was sampled from a man aged 25 to 40 in good health. The chain employs TRBV1 and TRBJ2-5; TRBD2, as called in the table, went unchecked against the DNA. TRBV1 is a pseudogene segment. CDR3 DNA: TGCACCAGCAGCCTACTGGGGGGGGAACGAGGTTATGAAGAGACCCAGTACTTC. This gives the protein CTSSLLGGERGYEETQYF.